This T cell receptor beta chain derives from a study of T cell repertoires in cytomegalovirus infection. At the level of the study: Selection of CMV epitopes for the study included recently identified HLA-C-restricted and well-studied HLA-B-restricted ones. Shared public TCR beta signatures pointed to both CMV infection and a matching HLA type.

V lost 6 bases, J lost 8 bases, and 22 bases lay in between. The CDR3 spans 15 residues. Germline V lookup: CDR1 MNHEY, CDR2 SVGAGI. Worth noting for this clonotype: Its antigen is as yet unknown.

Study-level points and caveats: HLA-C-restricted CMV-specific TCR beta clonotypes prevailed in the ex vivo response. Summed public TCR beta family frequency identified CMV carriers bearing the relevant HLA.

TCRdb re-derived calls from the reads in MiXCR, one entry per CDR3 protein. The repertoire has about 100,000 distinct CDR3 sequences, 25% to 30% of them found once; the top ten carry roughly 70%. The receptor comes from a human donor in good health (CMV status not recorded). Some clones in this sample may be carry-over from other donors' samples. Here the sequenced sample was CD8+ T cells from cultured PBMCs, taken from culture after CMV antigen stimulation. This chain uses TRBV6-5 with TRBJ1-2; TRBD1 is a possible D gene (5 bases). DNA of the CDR3: TGTGCCAGCAGACCCCACTCGGGGCGGGCCACAGGCTACACCTTC. It codes for CASRPHSGRATGYTF.